This TCR beta chain was captured in a study of blood T cell repertoires in COVID-19 (dated by TCRdb to the early 2020s). A note on the overall study: Samples covering the acute and convalescent phases of COVID-19 were provided by collaborators in the United States, Italy and Spain. The material from the prospective study consisted of cDNA or gDNA derived from T cells, B-cell-depleted T cells, or PBMCs. The dataset comprised deeply sampled blood TCRbeta repertoires from subjects exposed to, actively infected with, or recovered from COVID-19. Nearly every sample came with metadata listing a de-identified subject ID, COVID-19 status, age in years and sex. The repertoires were released in a freely available public database intended as a resource for research on the immune response to SARS-CoV-2. HLA class I and class II types, where available, came from metadata supplied by the sample provider rather than from assay-based typing. The samples were drawn from the first 160 participants of the ongoing ImmuneRACE study and from 1,200 or so subjects provided by 6 global collaborators.

Overall results and qualifications from the work: The quantity of clinical and demographic metadata differed by source and by participant and was supplied without curation.

Participants in the prospective study were aged roughly 18 to 100 years, lived in some 24 United States geographic areas, and enrolled through a virtual design. To assign participants to cohorts, the prospective study relied on clinical history that participants themselves reported in a screening survey and a study questionnaire. Recovered participants in ImmuneRACE Cohort 3 were defined by two consecutive negative NP/OP PCR tests, clearance by a healthcare professional, or resolution of symptoms. In the prospective study, mobile phlebotomists collected whole blood, serum and a nasopharyngeal or oropharyngeal swab from each participant. Prospective study participants could optionally give additional blood draws and questionnaires over an approximately two-month period. Prospective study blood samples were shipped either frozen or at room temperature before DNA extraction. Germline trimming: 4 bases from V, 4 bases from J; junction bases outside gene matches: 4. The CDR3 runs 15 residues from the cysteine to the phenylalanine. CDR3 DNA only is kept here, 45 bases in frame from base 1. CDR1 and CDR2 (LGHNT, FRNRAP) derive from the germline V gene.

Turning to this clone: Its antigen is not yet known. No qualities accompany the bases; no much larger clone lies one base away.

TCRbeta CDR3 regions were amplified from genomic DNA by means of the immunoSEQ Assay, a bias-controlled multiplex PCR. Per the original workflow: The number of nucleated cells in each sample was estimated by amplification of reference gene primers within the assay. To quantify the absolute abundance of each unique TCRbeta CDR3 rearrangement, sequence reads were collapsed and filtered. For each sample, productive Simpson clonality was calculated as the square root of Simpson's diversity index over productive rearrangements. TCRdb provides this immuneACCESS table in a form limited to in-frame rearrangements. Some clones are lacking; in checked studies, under half of them reflect an unresolved V gene, and why the rest are absent is not known. The V and J calls and clone size were taken over from that table, and D and trimming were inferred from the DNA. This sample comprises approximately 230,000 clones, 70% to 90% of them detected only once. 15% to 18% of the sample is taken by the ten largest.

Sample: PBMCs or T cells enriched from blood (not recorded which). The chain joins TRBV12-5 to TRBJ1-5, and TRBD1 matches 10 of the central bases. The receptor comes from a man between 18 and 35 years old who had recovered from COVID-19. The CDR3 reads CASGSGTGENQPQHF. The sequence in DNA is TGTGCTAGTGGTTCCGGGACAGGGGAAAATCAGCCCCAGCATTTT.